A single sample gave rise to the 15 T cell receptor beta chains below, sequenced in a study of T cells after yellow fever vaccination. From the 5' RACE reads, TCRdb called clonotypes with MiXCR, one entry per CDR3 protein. The table lists 170,000 or so distinct CDR3 sequences, 9.3% of them singletons. The sequencing used CD8+ T cells sorted from PBMCs, collected 45 days after the yellow fever booster vaccination. The receptors shown here come from a man between 18 and 35 years old who received the YFV17D yellow fever vaccine.

The V and J genes are TRBV2 and TRBJ2-7; TRBD1 matches 9 bases. CDR1 SNHLY and CDR2 FYNNEI come from the germline V gene. This CDR3 is 13 amino acids long. Trimming cost V 6 bases and J 3 bases; bases outside gene matches: 3. The CDR3 here is CASRGGQGYEQYV. DNA for the CDR3: TGTGCCAGCAGGGGGGGACAGGGCTACGAGCAGTACGTC.

This clonotype was observed a few times. This chain links TRBV7-9 with TRBJ2-3, with D hard to call. The V end lost 5 bases, the J end lost 1 base, and 10 bases lay between the germline ends. The CDR3 covers 14 residues. Germline V gene data show CDR1 as SEHNR and CDR2 as FQNEAQ (reference sequence). CDR3 nucleotides: TGTGCCAGCAGCCCCCCCCGGGGCACAGATACGCAGTATTTT. Its translation: CASSPPRGTDTQYF.

In its sample, this clonotype was seen many times. This chain joins TRBV4-2 and TRBJ1-2; no definite D call. Trimming stripped 1 base from V and 7 bases from J, with 4 bases between. This CDR3 spans 11 amino acids. Germline loops: CDR1 LGHNA, CDR2 YNFKEQ. The CDR3 region has the DNA TGTGCCAGCAGCCAAGCAGGTGGCTACACCTTC. Translating gives CASSQAGGYTF.

This clonotype was detected many times. The rearrangement uses TRBV7-2 and TRBJ2-1, with 10 positions matching TRBD2. The CDR3 extends over 15 amino acids. Germline lookup yields CDR1 SGHTA and CDR2 FQGNSA. The V and J ends lost 6 bases and 5 bases, in that order; junction bases with no gene match: 7. The CDR3 sequence: CASRLLAGDNNEQFF. For the CDR3, the DNA is TGTGCCAGCAGGTTGCTAGCGGGGGACAACAATGAGCAGTTCTTC. The entire variable domain, with the rest obtained from reference TRBV7-2 and TRBJ2-1, is as follows: GAGVSQSPSNKVTEKGKDVELRCDPISGHTALYWYRQSLGQGLEFLIYFQGNSAPDKSGLPSDRFSAERTGGSVSTLTIQRTQQEDSAVYLCASRLLAGDNNEQFFGPGTRLTVL.

In its sample, this clonotype was seen a few times. The rearrangement links TRBV7-2 to TRBJ2-2; D unresolved. The germline V and J ends were trimmed by 2 bases and 2 bases, with 12 bases remaining between them. Germline V CDR1 and CDR2: SGHTA, FQGNSA. The CDR3 length is 16 residues. The CDR3 spells CASSLYAISNTGELFF. The CDR3 DNA reads as TGTGCCAGCAGCTTATATGCCATCTCCAACACCGGGGAGCTGTTTTTT.

This clonotype was detected a few times. CDR3: CASSEGRSSGNTIYF. CDR3 bases: TGTGCCAGCAGTGAAGGTCGGAGCTCTGGAAACACCATATATTTT. This rearrangement joins TRBV2 to TRBJ1-3, with D unclear. Germline V gene sequence: CDR1 SNHLY, CDR2 FYNNEI. With 1 base removed from V and 0 bases from J, the gap between germline ends came to 7 bases. The CDR3 covers 15 residues.

There are a few counts of this clonotype. The rearrangement uses TRBV7-6 and TRBJ2-7, with TRBD2 matching over 10 bases. This CDR3 is built from 15 residues. Trimming took 5 bases from V and 6 from J; bases not matched to a gene: 10. CDR1 is SGHVS, CDR2 FNYEAQ, per germline. CDR3 in amino acids: CASSGGLAAFREQYF. CDR3 coding DNA: TGTGCCAGCAGCGGCGGACTAGCGGCGTTTCGCGAGCAGTACTTC.

The chain has TRBV5-6 and TRBJ2-7, with TRBD2 as a possible D gene (6 bases). Trimming shortened V by 2 bases and J by 1 base, and 10 bases separated the two germline ends. This CDR3 has 14 residues. Germline V gene sequence: CDR1 SGHDT, CDR2 YYEEEE. CDR3: CASSLDGGSYEQYF. Written as DNA, the CDR3 is TGTGCCAGCAGCTTAGATGGGGGGTCCTACGAGCAGTACTTC.

This clonotype was counted a few times. The chain couples TRBV27 to TRBJ2-3, with D unclear. The germline V gene has CDR1 MNHEY and CDR2 SMNVEV (reference sequence). This CDR3 has 15 residues. V lost 2 bases, J lost 1 base, and 10 bases lay in between. CDR3 DNA sequence: TGTGCCAGCAGTTTAATGGGTTACGGCACAGATACGCAGTATTTT. Residues: CASSLMGYGTDTQYF.

The table lists this clonotype with a few counts. The rearrangement joins TRBV19 to TRBJ2-3; no clear D. The V and J ends lost 3 bases and 5 bases respectively, with 9 bases between them. CDR3 length equals 13 residues. Germline V CDR1 and CDR2: LNHDA, SQIVND (reference sequence). As DNA, the CDR3 is TGTGCCAGTAGTATCGGTAGCCGAGATACGCAGTATTTT. The encoded protein is CASSIGSRDTQYF.

J is TRBJ1-2 and V is TRBV7-2; possible D gene TRBD1, 6 bases. The CDR3 length is 14 residues. The germline V gene encodes CDR1 SGHTA and CDR2 FQGNSA. V lost 1 base and J lost 7, with 13 bases in between. This chain's CDR3 is CASSLDGGPSGYTF. In DNA, the CDR3 is TGTGCCAGCAGCTTAGATGGGGGGCCCAGTGGCTACACCTTC.

The sample holds a few counts of this clonotype. The rearrangement joins TRBV4-3 to TRBJ1-2; D unresolved. Germline CDR1 is LGHNA and CDR2 is YSLEER. V dropped 0 bases and J dropped 8 bases, with 13 bases sitting between them. The CDR3 loop spans 14 amino acids. Here the CDR3 reads CASSQDERWSGYTF. The CDR3, as DNA: TGCGCCAGCAGCCAAGATGAGCGGTGGTCGGGCTACACCTTC.

The J gene is TRBJ2-7, the V gene TRBV27; a weak D match, TRBD2 (6 bases). Trimming removed 4 bases at V and 0 bases at J, with 16 bases between. CDR3 length: 16 amino acids. The germline V gene encodes CDR1 MNHEY and CDR2 SMNVEV (reference sequence). CDR3 DNA: TGTGCCAGCAGTTCCTCCCCCGGGGGTAGCTCCTACGAGCAGTACTTC. The encoded protein is CASSSSPGGSSYEQYF.

The rearrangement joins TRBV10-3 to TRBJ2-1; 9 nucleotides align to TRBD2. The CDR3 spans 13 residues. In germline, CDR1 is ENHRY, CDR2 SYGVKD. Trimming took 8 bases from V and 7 from J; bases not matched to a gene: 6. CDR3 protein: CAILSGGGNEQFF. The CDR3 DNA reads TGTGCCATCCTTAGCGGGGGTGGGAATGAGCAGTTCTTC.

This sequence joins TRBV3-1 and TRBJ2-5; 9 bases match TRBD2. Trimming cost V 3 bases and J 6 bases; bases outside gene matches: 5. From germline, CDR1 is LGHDT and CDR2 YNNKEL (reference sequence). The CDR3 spans 14 residues. The chain's CDR3 is CASSQGLAGKTQYF. The CDR3 DNA reads TGTGCCAGCAGCCAGGGACTAGCAGGCAAGACCCAGTACTTC.